This T cell receptor (beta chain) appears in the sequencing data of a study of T cells after yellow fever vaccination. Trimming removed 4 bases from V and 8 bases from J; junction bases left unmatched: 6. The length of the CDR3 is 14 residues. Germline CDR1 LGHNA, CDR2 YSLEER. This clonotype is medium-sized by share. Findings and caveats of the study: Some clonotypes were seen in both the CD4 and the CD8 compartments. These made up a small share and likely arose from convergent recombination. Weaker overall was a secondary response that nonetheless peaked faster, on day 5 versus 15.

UMIs were added to TCR cDNA along with a universal primer site when it was made by 5'RACE template switching. TCRdb redid the calling of the 5' RACE reads with MiXCR, one entry per CDR3 protein. Of approximately 11,000 distinct CDR3 sequences in the sample, more than 4% were seen once. This chain connects TRBV4-3 to TRBJ1-4; TRBD1 aligns across 8 bases. The specimen was PBMCs, either bulk or a sorted T-cell subset (CD4+, CD8+, memory, or dextramer-sorted; not recorded which), collected less than 16 days after the first yellow fever vaccination. The sequence was obtained from a man younger than 35 who received the YFV17D yellow fever vaccine. The CDR3 DNA is TGCGCCAGCAGCCTTCAGGGGGCAAGCGAAAAACTGTTTTTT. It specifies CASSLQGASEKLFF.